These T cell receptor beta chains were read from a single sample in a study of T-cell memory formation after mild COVID-19. TCRdb called the 5' RACE reads again in MiXCR, with one record for every CDR3 protein. The sample has about 270,000 distinct CDR3 sequences, 15% to 17% seen once; the top ten hold approximately 2.1%. Source material: PBMCs or a T cell subset sorted from them (not recorded which). The source is an adult woman who had mild COVID-19 (a few samples of this study predate the infection). Cell type and time point are not known. Both conserved end residues are trimmed from each CDR3. Each record gives: V gene, CDR3 length, CDR3 protein.

V gene: TRBV28; CDR3 length: 13; CDR3 protein: ASSLSSTGDYEQY
V gene: TRBV20-1; CDR3 length: 14; CDR3 protein: SASGRKGREDGGQY
V gene: TRBV7-3; CDR3 length: 17; CDR3 protein: ASSRQGIQLLSGANVLT
V gene: TRBV10-2; CDR3 length: 15; CDR3 protein: ASSERAAGGIQETQY
V gene: TRBV9; CDR3 length: 10; CDR3 protein: ASSVGDSEQF
V gene: TRBV7-8; CDR3 length: 14; CDR3 protein: ASSFTAGQNTGELF
V gene: TRBV7-9; CDR3 length: 12; CDR3 protein: ASSLLPQRTEAF
V gene: TRBV19; CDR3 length: 12; CDR3 protein: ASRDRVRNTEAF
V gene: TRBV10-3; CDR3 length: 12; CDR3 protein: AINSDRGFQPQH
V gene: TRBV18; CDR3 length: 12; CDR3 protein: ASSLQGYDTEAF
V gene: TRBV15; CDR3 length: 15; CDR3 protein: ATSRVKGTRETGELF
V gene: TRBV27; CDR3 length: 13; CDR3 protein: ASSLVYSSTDTQY
V gene: TRBV6-6; CDR3 length: 12; CDR3 protein: ASSYGTSFYEQY
V gene: TRBV5-1; CDR3 length: 11; CDR3 protein: ASSLTGVETQY
V gene: TRBV5-1; CDR3 length: 12; CDR3 protein: ASSLGTGNSPLH
V gene: TRBV25-1; CDR3 length: 15; CDR3 protein: ASSEWGGGAPSYEQY
V gene: TRBV6-6; CDR3 length: 13; CDR3 protein: ASREEVIDNQPQH
V gene: TRBV2; CDR3 length: 11; CDR3 protein: ASSERQVYGYT
V gene: TRBV12-3/TRBV12-4; CDR3 length: 9; CDR3 protein: ASSTGQWQF
V gene: TRBV12-3/TRBV12-4; CDR3 length: 14; CDR3 protein: ASSRGRQGMQYEQY
V gene: TRBV4-2; CDR3 length: 15; CDR3 protein: ASSQELQGGPNYGYT
V gene: TRBV11-2; CDR3 length: 10; CDR3 protein: ASSFYNYEQY
V gene: TRBV7-8; CDR3 length: 14; CDR3 protein: ASSLFGTGEADTQY
V gene: TRBV20-1; CDR3 length: 11; CDR3 protein: SAPRGMDTEAF
V gene: TRBV20-1; CDR3 length: 10; CDR3 protein: SATRDTGELF
V gene: TRBV12-3/TRBV12-4; CDR3 length: 12; CDR3 protein: ASTLEGNSYEQY
V gene: TRBV27; CDR3 length: 14; CDR3 protein: ASSPRTGILNQPQH
V gene: TRBV20-1; CDR3 length: 12; CDR3 protein: SASRGRPSYEQY
V gene: TRBV6-2/TRBV6-3; CDR3 length: 13; CDR3 protein: ASSSTGTGSGELF
V gene: TRBV4-3; CDR3 length: 13; CDR3 protein: ASSQDGTGAQPQH
V gene: TRBV3-1; CDR3 length: 10; CDR3 protein: ASSPPLGTIY
V gene: TRBV5-6; CDR3 length: 12; CDR3 protein: ASSYYRVTYEQY
V gene: TRBV5-8; CDR3 length: 12; CDR3 protein: ASSFPGGASEQF
V gene: TRBV7-6; CDR3 length: 17; CDR3 protein: ASSPTGIRQGGISYEQY
V gene: TRBV20-1; CDR3 length: 11; CDR3 protein: SARSGGTDTQY
V gene: TRBV12-3/TRBV12-4; CDR3 length: 12; CDR3 protein: ASSPGTLESWQH
V gene: TRBV29-1; CDR3 length: 14; CDR3 protein: SVRHRGLGSNTEAF
V gene: TRBV7-9; CDR3 length: 14; CDR3 protein: ASSLQGGSSGNTIY
V gene: TRBV12-5; CDR3 length: 15; CDR3 protein: ASGLAGGLAATYEQY
V gene: TRBV20-1; CDR3 length: 10; CDR3 protein: SASAGAYGYT
V gene: TRBV6-2/TRBV6-3; CDR3 length: 13; CDR3 protein: ASSSSGPGTGELF
V gene: TRBV19; CDR3 length: 12; CDR3 protein: ATGTTSYNSPLH
V gene: TRBV27; CDR3 length: 13; CDR3 protein: ASSLEGLGRETQY
V gene: TRBV7-6; CDR3 length: 15; CDR3 protein: ASSSVTGKSLNQPQH
V gene: TRBV7-3; CDR3 length: 13; CDR3 protein: ASSLLGADTGELF
V gene: TRBV5-1; CDR3 length: 12; CDR3 protein: ASSLRVSTWEQY
V gene: TRBV11-3; CDR3 length: 14; CDR3 protein: ASSPGLAGDSETQY
V gene: TRBV9; CDR3 length: 11; CDR3 protein: ASSVEGRYGYT
V gene: TRBV18; CDR3 length: 13; CDR3 protein: ASSPPGPLGVEAV
V gene: TRBV20-1; CDR3 length: 9; CDR3 protein: SAGLSYEQY
V gene: TRBV11-2; CDR3 length: 11; CDR3 protein: ASSLELGGTQY